This T cell receptor beta chain was documented in a study of glioma-infiltrating T cells. Study information: Samples included WHO grade II oligodendrogliomas or astrocytomas and initial-diagnosis grade IV glioblastomas.

This clonotype was observed a few times. The CDR3 runs to 17 residues. V was cut by 1 base and J by 2 bases, with 16 bases left in between. CDR1 is MGHRA, CDR2 YSYEKL, per germline. Amplification of TCR alpha and beta CDR3 regions from RNA used iRepertoire nested multiplex PCR. TCRdb processed the multiplex PCR reads anew with MiXCR; each CDR3 protein has one entry. The sample lists 300,000 to 450,000 distinct CDR3 sequences, roughly two fifths occurring once. This sequence originates from a human donor with low-grade glioma or glioblastoma, undergoing nonglioma brain surgery, or in good health (not recorded which). The source material was glioma tissue, nonneoplastic brain tissue, or PBMCs (not recorded which). This sequence joins TRBV4-1 and TRBJ2-3; TRBD1 is a possible D gene (6 bases). Here the CDR3 reads CASSQARIQGITDTQYF. The CDR3 DNA reads TGCGCCAGCAGCCAAGCCAGAATCCAGGGGATCACAGATACGCAGTATTTT.